Listed below are T cell receptor beta chains from one sample, sequenced in a study of T cells in localized non-small cell lung cancer. TCRdb keeps only in-frame clones here, not all; method: immunoSEQ multiplex PCR. The sample lists roughly 70,000 clones; roughly 90% were seen once. Sequenced here: peripheral blood, sampled before any cancer treatment. These receptors were taken from a male donor older than 55 with stage III squamous cell lung carcinoma. The CDR3 runs from the conserved cysteine through the conserved F or W. Each record gives: V gene, D gene, clone size, J gene, CDR3 DNA, CDR3 protein. D genes are given only for firm matches. Expanded clones get a size class; other rows say once, few or many, or leave the size out.

TRBV19	-	-	TRBJ2-3	TGTGCCAGTAGACGACAGGTCACAGATACGCAGTATTTT	CASRRQVTDTQYF
TRBV5-8	-	-	TRBJ1-1	TGTGCCAGCAGCTGGGGCCCCGTTCGTCTGGGAGCTTTCTTT	CASSWGPVRLGAFF
TRBV7-8	-	-	TRBJ1-4	TGTGCCAGCAGCTTAGGGGGGGACGGGAATGAAAAACTGTTTTTT	CASSLGGDGNEKLFF
TRBV5-1	-	-	TRBJ2-2	TGCGCCAGCAGCTTTGGGTGGGGCATCTCCGCGAACACCGGGGAGCTGTTTTTT	CASSFGWGISANTGELFF
TRBV28	-	once	TRBJ1-1	TGTGCCAGCAGTGACGGGGCGAGTGAAGCTTTCTTT	CASSDGASEAFF
TRBV7-2	TRBD2	-	TRBJ2-3	TGTGCCAGCGGCCCTCGGGGGGGGGCCACAGATACGCAGTATTTT	CASGPRGGATDTQYF
TRBV6-6	TRBD1	-	TRBJ1-2	TGTGCCAGCAGTTACCCAGGACAGGGAGCTGGCTACACCTTC	CASSYPGQGAGYTF
TRBV2	TRBD2	-	TRBJ2-2	TGTGCCAGCAGCCCACTAGCGGGGGGGCGTGGGACCGGGGAGCTGTTTTTT	CASSPLAGGRGTGELFF
TRBV15	-	-	TRBJ1-2	TGTGCCACCAGCAGAGTCGATCTTAGGGGATATGGCTACACCTTC	CATSRVDLRGYGYTF
TRBV7-2	TRBD2	-	TRBJ2-1	TGTGCCAGCAGAACCGCTAGCGGGGGGGCTAATGAGCAGTTCTTC	CASRTASGGANEQFF
TRBV5-1	TRBD2	-	TRBJ2-1	TGCGCCAGCAGCTTAGGAGGGGCTAGCGGTTACAATGAGCAGTTCTTC	CASSLGGASGYNEQFF
TRBV11-2	TRBD1	-	TRBJ2-7	TGTGCCAGCAGCTTAACCCGGACAGGGGGGTTCTACGAGCAGTACTTC	CASSLTRTGGFYEQYF
TRBV4-3	TRBD2	-	TRBJ2-3	TGCGCCAGCAGCCAAGATGTTTCGAGCGGGGGGTTCACAGATACGCAGTATTTT	CASSQDVSSGGFTDTQYF
TRBV30	TRBD1	-	TRBJ1-6	TGTGCCTGGAGTGAGACAGGGGGACAAAATTCACCCCTCCACTTT	CAWSETGGQNSPLHF
TRBV7-2	TRBD2	-	TRBJ2-3	TGTGCCAGCAGCTTAACGGGGGGGGCCGGGACAGATACGCAGTATTTT	CASSLTGGAGTDTQYF
TRBV2	TRBD2	-	TRBJ2-5	TGTGCCAGCAGTGAGGGTCGGAGCGGGGGGGAGACCCAGTACTTC	CASSEGRSGGETQYF
TRBV7-2	-	-	TRBJ2-3	TGTGCCAGCAGCTTATCGGCCGGGACTAGCACAGATACGCAGTATTTT	CASSLSAGTSTDTQYF
TRBV18	-	-	TRBJ1-3	TGTGCCAGCTCACCGACAGGAGAGGGAAACACCATATATTTT	CASSPTGEGNTIYF
TRBV4-2	TRBD2	-	TRBJ2-5	TGTGCCAGCAGCCAGGGGGGGAGGACGGGGCTCCAAGAGACCCAGTACTTC	CASSQGGRTGLQETQYF
TRBV6-4	-	few	TRBJ1-6	TGTGCCAGCAGTGACTCGTCGAGGGCTCCCCTCCACTTT	CASSDSSRAPLHF
TRBV5-4	TRBD2	-	TRBJ2-5	TGTGCCAGCAGCTCCCGACTAGCGGGGGAGCAAGAGACCCAGTACTTC	CASSSRLAGEQETQYF
TRBV5-5	-	few	TRBJ1-2	TGTGCCAGCAGCTTGTTCCGCTATGGCTACACCTTC	CASSLFRYGYTF